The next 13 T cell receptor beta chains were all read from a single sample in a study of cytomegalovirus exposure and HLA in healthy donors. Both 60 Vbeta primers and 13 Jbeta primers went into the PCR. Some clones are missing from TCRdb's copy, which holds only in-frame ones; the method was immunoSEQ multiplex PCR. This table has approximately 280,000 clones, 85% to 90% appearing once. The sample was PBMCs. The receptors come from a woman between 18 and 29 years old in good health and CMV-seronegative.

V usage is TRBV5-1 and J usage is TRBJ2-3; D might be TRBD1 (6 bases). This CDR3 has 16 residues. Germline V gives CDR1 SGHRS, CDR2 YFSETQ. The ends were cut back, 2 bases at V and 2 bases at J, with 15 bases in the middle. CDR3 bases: TGCGCCAGCAGCTTAGGGGGTGGGATAGCCACAGATACGCAGTATTTT. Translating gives CASSLGGGIATDTQYF.

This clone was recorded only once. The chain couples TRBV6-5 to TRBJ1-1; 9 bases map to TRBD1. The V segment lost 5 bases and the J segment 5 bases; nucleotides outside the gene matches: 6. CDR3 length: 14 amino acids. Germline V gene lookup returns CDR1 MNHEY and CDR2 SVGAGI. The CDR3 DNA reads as TGTGCCAGCAGTGAACAGGGGGCGAGAACTGAAGCTTTCTTT. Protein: CASSEQGARTEAFF.

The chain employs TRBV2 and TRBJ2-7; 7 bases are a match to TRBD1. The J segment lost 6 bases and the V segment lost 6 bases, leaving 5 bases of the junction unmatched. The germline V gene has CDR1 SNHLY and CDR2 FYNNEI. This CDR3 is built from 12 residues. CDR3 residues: CASRVDRVEQYF. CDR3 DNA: TGTGCCAGCAGAGTCGACAGGGTCGAGCAGTACTTC.

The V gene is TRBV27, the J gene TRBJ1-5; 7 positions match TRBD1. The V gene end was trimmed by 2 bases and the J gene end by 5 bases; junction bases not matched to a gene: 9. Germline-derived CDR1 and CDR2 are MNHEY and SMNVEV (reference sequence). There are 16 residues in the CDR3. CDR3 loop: CASSLGGQGGDQPQHF. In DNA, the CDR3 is TGTGCCAGCAGTTTAGGGGGGCAGGGGGGAGATCAGCCCCAGCATTTT.

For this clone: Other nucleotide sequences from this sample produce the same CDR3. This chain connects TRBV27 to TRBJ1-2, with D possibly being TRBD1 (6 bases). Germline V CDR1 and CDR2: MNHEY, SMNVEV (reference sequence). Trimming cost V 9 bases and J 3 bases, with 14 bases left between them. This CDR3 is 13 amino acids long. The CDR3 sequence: CASSWGGHYGYTF. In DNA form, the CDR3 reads TGTGCCAGTTCATGGGGGGGCCACTATGGCTACACCTTC.

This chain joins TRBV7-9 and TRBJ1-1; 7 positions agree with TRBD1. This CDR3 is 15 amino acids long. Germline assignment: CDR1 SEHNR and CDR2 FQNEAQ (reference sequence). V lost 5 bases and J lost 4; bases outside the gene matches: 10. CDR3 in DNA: TGTGCCAGCAGCCGTCCTAGGGGACAGCTCACTGAAGCTTTCTTT. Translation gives CASSRPRGQLTEAFF.

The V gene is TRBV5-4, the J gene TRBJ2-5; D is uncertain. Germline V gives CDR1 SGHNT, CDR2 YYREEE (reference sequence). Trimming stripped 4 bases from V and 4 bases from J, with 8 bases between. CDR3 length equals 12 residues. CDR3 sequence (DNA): TGTGCCAGCAGCATGGAACTAGAGACCCAGTACTTC. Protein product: CASSMELETQYF.

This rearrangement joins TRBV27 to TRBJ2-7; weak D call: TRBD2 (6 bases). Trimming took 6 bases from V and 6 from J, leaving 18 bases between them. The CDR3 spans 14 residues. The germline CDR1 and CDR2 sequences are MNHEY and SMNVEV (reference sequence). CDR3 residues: CASSPGRGASEQYF. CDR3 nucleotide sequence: TGTGCCAGCAGCCCCGGGCGGGGTGCCTCCGAGCAGTACTTC.

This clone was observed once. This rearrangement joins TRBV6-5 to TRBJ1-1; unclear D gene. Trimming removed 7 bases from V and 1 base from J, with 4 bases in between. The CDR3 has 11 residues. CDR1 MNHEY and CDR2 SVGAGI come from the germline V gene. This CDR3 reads CASTQNTEAFF. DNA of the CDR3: TGTGCCAGCACCCAGAACACTGAAGCTTTCTTT.

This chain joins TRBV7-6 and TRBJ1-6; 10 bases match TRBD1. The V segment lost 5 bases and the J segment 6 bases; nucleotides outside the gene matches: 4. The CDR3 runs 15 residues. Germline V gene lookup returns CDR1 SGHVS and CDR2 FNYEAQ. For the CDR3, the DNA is TGTGCCAGCAGCCCCTGGACAGGGGGTAATTCACCCCTCCACTTT. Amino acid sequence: CASSPWTGGNSPLHF.

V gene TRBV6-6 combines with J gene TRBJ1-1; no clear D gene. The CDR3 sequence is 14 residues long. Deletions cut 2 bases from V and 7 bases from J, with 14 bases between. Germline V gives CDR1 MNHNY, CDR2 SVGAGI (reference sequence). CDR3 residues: CASSYIAEGGEAFF. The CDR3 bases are TGTGCCAGCAGTTACATTGCGGAGGGTGGTGAAGCTTTCTTT.

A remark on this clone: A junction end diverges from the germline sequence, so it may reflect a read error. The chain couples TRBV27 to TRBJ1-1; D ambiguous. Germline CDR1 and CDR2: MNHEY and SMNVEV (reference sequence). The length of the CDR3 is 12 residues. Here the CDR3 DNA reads TGTGCCGGCAGCAAATCACGGGCTGAAGCTTTCTTT. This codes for CAGSKSRAEAFF.

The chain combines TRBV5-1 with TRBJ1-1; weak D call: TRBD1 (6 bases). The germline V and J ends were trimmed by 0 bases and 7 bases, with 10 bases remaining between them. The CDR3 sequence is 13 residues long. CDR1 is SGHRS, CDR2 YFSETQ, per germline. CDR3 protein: CASSLAGEDEAFF. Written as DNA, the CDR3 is TGCGCCAGCAGCTTGGCAGGGGAAGATGAAGCTTTCTTT.